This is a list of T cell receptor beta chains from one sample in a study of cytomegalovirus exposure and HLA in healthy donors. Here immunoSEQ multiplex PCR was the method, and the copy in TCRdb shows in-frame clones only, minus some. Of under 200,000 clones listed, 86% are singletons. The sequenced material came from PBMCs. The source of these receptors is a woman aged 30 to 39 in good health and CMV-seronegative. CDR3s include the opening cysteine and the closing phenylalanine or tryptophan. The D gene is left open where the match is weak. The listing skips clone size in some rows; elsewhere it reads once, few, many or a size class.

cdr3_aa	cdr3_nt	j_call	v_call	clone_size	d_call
CASSRGSYEQYF	TGTGCCAGCTCCAGAGGGAGCTACGAGCAGTACTTC	TRBJ2-7	TRBV6-1	.	.
CASRTGGTAIYGYTF	TGTGCCAGCCGCACGGGGGGGACAGCGATTTATGGCTACACCTTC	TRBJ1-2	TRBV6-1	.	TRBD1
CASSSTGGAGETQYF	TGTGCCAGCAGCTCCACAGGGGGCGCAGGAGAGACCCAGTACTTC	TRBJ2-5	TRBV5-4	.	TRBD1
CATSSDNEKLFF	TGTGCCACATCTAGTGATAATGAAAAACTGTTTTTT	TRBJ1-4	TRBV28	.	.
CSVYRQGPGYTF	TGCAGCGTTTATAGACAGGGTCCTGGCTACACCTTC	TRBJ1-2	TRBV29-1	.	TRBD1
CASSGEPFNTEAFF	TGTGCCAGCAGTGGAGAGCCGTTTAACACTGAAGCTTTCTTT	TRBJ1-1	TRBV2	.	.
CASSLDIGGPDTQYF	TGTGCCAGCAGCTTGGATATCGGGGGACCAGATACGCAGTATTTT	TRBJ2-3	TRBV5-6	.	.
CASSLNRFYEQYF	TGTGCCAGCAGCTTGAACAGGTTTTACGAGCAGTACTTC	TRBJ2-7	TRBV7-2	.	.
CASSLWAGGGDTQYF	TGTGCCAGCAGTTTATGGGCAGGGGGCGGAGATACGCAGTATTTT	TRBJ2-3	TRBV28	.	TRBD1
CASSEAVTGFQETQYF	TGTGCCAGCAGTGAAGCTGTAACAGGCTTCCAAGAGACCCAGTACTTC	TRBJ2-5	TRBV2	few	.
CASSPDRVIYNEQFF	TGTGCCAGCAGCCCGGACAGGGTTATCTACAATGAGCAGTTCTTC	TRBJ2-1	TRBV7-9	once	TRBD1
CSVVGQGYGYTF	TGCAGCGTTGTTGGGCAGGGCTATGGCTACACCTTC	TRBJ1-2	TRBV29-1	.	.
CASSLGLAGVADTQYF	TGCGCCAGCAGCTTGGGACTAGCGGGAGTCGCAGATACGCAGTATTTT	TRBJ2-3	TRBV5-1	.	TRBD2
CASSLSVRSYNEQFF	TGCGCCAGCAGCTTGTCAGTCAGGTCCTACAATGAGCAGTTCTTC	TRBJ2-1	TRBV5-1	.	.
CASSIEVGGDEQYF	TGTGCCAGTAGTATAGAGGTCGGCGGAGACGAGCAGTACTTC	TRBJ2-7	TRBV19	.	.
CASSKTSGGPVYNEQFF	TGTGCCAGCAGCAAGACTAGCGGGGGGCCAGTATACAATGAGCAGTTCTTC	TRBJ2-1	TRBV7-2	.	TRBD2
CASSHLSGSHEQYF	TGTGCCAGCAGCCACCTTTCAGGTTCCCACGAGCAGTACTTC	TRBJ2-7	TRBV7-9	.	.
CASSSGTSVSGANVLTF	TGTGCCAGCAGTTCCGGGACTAGCGTCTCTGGGGCCAACGTCCTGACTTTC	TRBJ2-6	TRBV28	.	TRBD2
CASSLGAASQDTQYF	TGCGCCAGCAGCTTGGGAGCGGCCTCTCAGGATACGCAGTATTTT	TRBJ2-3	TRBV5-1	few	.
CASSTGMRFGDTQYF	TGTGCCAGCAGTACGGGAATGCGGTTCGGGGATACGCAGTATTTT	TRBJ2-3	TRBV28	.	.
CASSHRGGQPQHF	TGTGCCAGCAGTCACAGGGGCGGGCAGCCCCAGCATTTT	TRBJ1-5	TRBV6-1	.	TRBD1
CASSPETSGGSGEQYF	TGTGCCAGCTCACCAGAGACTAGCGGGGGGTCGGGGGAGCAGTACTTC	TRBJ2-7	TRBV18	few	TRBD2
CASSQVVSGTTYGYTF	TGTGCCAGCAGCCAAGTCGTTAGCGGGACAACTTATGGCTACACCTTC	TRBJ1-2	TRBV4-2	.	.
CASSPTVGAYEQYF	TGTGCCAGCAGCCCGACCGTAGGGGCCTACGAGCAGTACTTC	TRBJ2-7	TRBV5-6	.	.
CASSLDEPGELFF	TGTGCCAGCAGCCTCGATGAGCCCGGGGAGCTGTTTTTT	TRBJ2-2	TRBV11-2	.	.
CASSSGLRAGELFF	TGTGCCAGCAGCTCCGGACTGCGGGCCGGGGAGCTGTTTTTT	TRBJ2-2	TRBV5-4	.	.
CASSSQGQGSPLHF	TGTGCCAGCAGTTCCCAGGGGCAGGGTTCACCCCTCCACTTT	TRBJ1-6	TRBV6-5	.	.
CASSPTGVLYNEQFF	TGTGCCAGCAGTCCAACAGGGGTCCTCTACAATGAGCAGTTCTTC	TRBJ2-1	TRBV6-5	.	TRBD1
CASSGQVSSYNEQFF	TGTGCCAGCAGTGGGCAGGTAAGCTCCTACAATGAGCAGTTCTTC	TRBJ2-1	TRBV2	.	.
CASGRGRGVYEQYF	TGTGCCAGCGGACGAGGGAGGGGAGTCTACGAGCAGTACTTC	TRBJ2-7	TRBV28	few	TRBD2
CSATGQEAFF	TGCAGTGCTACAGGACAGGAAGCTTTCTTT	TRBJ1-1	TRBV20-1	once	.
CSVERFSGANVLTF	TGCAGCGTTGAACGGTTCTCTGGGGCCAACGTCCTGACTTTC	TRBJ2-6	TRBV29-1	.	.
CASSLSVAGVSYEQYF	TGTGCCAGCAGTTTATCCGTCGCGGGAGTCTCCTACGAGCAGTACTTC	TRBJ2-7	TRBV27	once	TRBD2
CASSAGRVATQYF	TGTGCCAGCAGCGCGGGACGGGTGGCGACCCAGTACTTC	TRBJ2-5	TRBV5-8	once	.
CASSQGGRGRDRAGELFF	TGCGCCAGCAGCCAAGGGGGCAGGGGAAGGGATCGCGCCGGGGAGCTGTTTTTT	TRBJ2-2	TRBV4-1	.	.
CASSYGSGELRELFF	TGTGCCAGCAGTTACGGTAGCGGTGAATTGAGGGAGCTGTTTTTT	TRBJ2-2	TRBV6-6	once	.
CASSLVGQLQSYEQYF	TGTGCCAGCAGTTTAGTAGGACAGCTACAATCCTACGAGCAGTACTTC	TRBJ2-7	TRBV28	.	.
CASSIGSGIWFYGYTF	TGTGCCAGTAGTATAGGGTCCGGGATATGGTTCTATGGCTACACCTTC	TRBJ1-2	TRBV19	.	.
CASSEGPTYGYTF	TGTGCCAGCAGTGAGGGCCCTACCTATGGCTACACCTTC	TRBJ1-2	TRBV6-6	.	.
CASLRAGLPGNTIYF	TGTGCCAGCCTTAGGGCGGGCCTCCCTGGAAACACCATATATTTT	TRBJ1-3	TRBV18	.	.
CASSFGTSGSYEQFF	TGCGCCAGCAGCTTTGGGACTAGCGGGAGCTATGAGCAGTTCTTC	TRBJ2-1	TRBV5-1	.	TRBD2
CSAGTAAGFGYTF	TGCAGCGCCGGGACAGCCGCTGGTTTTGGCTACACCTTC	TRBJ1-2	TRBV29-1	.	TRBD1